The entry below describes one T cell receptor (beta chain). Its antigen is not known. This sample is drawn from a study of T cells in localized non-small cell lung cancer. The assay was immunoSEQ multiplex PCR, and TCRdb's table has in-frame clones only and misses some. The data hold 75,000 to 80,000 clones, with more than 75% observed a single time. CDR1 and CDR2 (germline): SEHNR, FQNEAQ (reference sequence). Trimming stripped 4 bases from V and 2 bases from J, with 11 bases between. The CDR3 has 15 residues. Findings of the study overall: It was uninvolved adjacent lung that showed the highest T cell clonality, exceeding tumor. Investigators sequenced only a single tumor region, leaving heterogeneity possible.

The sample was peripheral blood, taken before any cancer treatment. The V gene is TRBV7-9, the J gene TRBJ2-2, with D perhaps TRBD1 or TRBD2 (5 bases each). This clonotype was sampled from a woman aged 35-75 years with stage I squamous cell lung carcinoma. The CDR3 DNA follows: TGTGCCAGCAGCTGGGGGATCGGAAACACCGGGGAGCTGTTTTTT. Translated, it gives CASSWGIGNTGELFF.